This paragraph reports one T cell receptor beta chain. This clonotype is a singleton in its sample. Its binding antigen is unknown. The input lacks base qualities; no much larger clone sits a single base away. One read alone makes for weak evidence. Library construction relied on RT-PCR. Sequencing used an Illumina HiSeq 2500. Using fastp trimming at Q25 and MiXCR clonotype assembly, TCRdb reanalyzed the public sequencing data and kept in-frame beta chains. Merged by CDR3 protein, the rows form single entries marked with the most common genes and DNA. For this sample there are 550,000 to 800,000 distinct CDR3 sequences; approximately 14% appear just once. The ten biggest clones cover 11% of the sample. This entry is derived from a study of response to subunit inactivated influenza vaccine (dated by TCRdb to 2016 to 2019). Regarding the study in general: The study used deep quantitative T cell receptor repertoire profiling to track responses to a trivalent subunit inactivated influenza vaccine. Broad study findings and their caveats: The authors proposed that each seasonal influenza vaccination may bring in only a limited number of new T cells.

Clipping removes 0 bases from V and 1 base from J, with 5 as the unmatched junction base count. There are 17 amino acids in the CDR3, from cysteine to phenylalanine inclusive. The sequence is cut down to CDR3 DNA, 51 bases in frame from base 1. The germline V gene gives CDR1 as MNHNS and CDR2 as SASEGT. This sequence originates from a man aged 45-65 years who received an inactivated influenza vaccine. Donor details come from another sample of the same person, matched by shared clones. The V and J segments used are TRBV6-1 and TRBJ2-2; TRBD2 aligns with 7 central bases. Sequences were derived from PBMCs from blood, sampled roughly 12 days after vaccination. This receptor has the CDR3 CASSEASSGLNTGELFF. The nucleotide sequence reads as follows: TGTGCCAGCAGTGAAGCGTCTAGCGGACTGAACACCGGGGAGCTGTTTTTT.